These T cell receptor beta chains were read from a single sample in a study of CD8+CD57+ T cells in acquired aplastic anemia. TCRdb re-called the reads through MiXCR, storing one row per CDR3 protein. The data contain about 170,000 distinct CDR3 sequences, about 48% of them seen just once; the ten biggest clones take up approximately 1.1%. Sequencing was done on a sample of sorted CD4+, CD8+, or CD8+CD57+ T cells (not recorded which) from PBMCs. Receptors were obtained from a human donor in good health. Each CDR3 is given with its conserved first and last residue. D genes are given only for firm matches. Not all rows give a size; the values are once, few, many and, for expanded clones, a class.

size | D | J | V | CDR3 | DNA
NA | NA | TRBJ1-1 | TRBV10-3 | CAISERTAATEAFF | TGTGCCATCAGTGAACGGACCGCCGCGACTGAAGCTTTCTTT
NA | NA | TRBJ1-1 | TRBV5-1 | CASSAFGPANTEAFF | TGCGCCAGCAGCGCCTTCGGCCCGGCGAACACTGAAGCTTTCTTT
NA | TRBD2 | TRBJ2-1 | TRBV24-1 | CATSVAGNWAGEQFF | TGTGCCACCAGTGTAGCGGGAAATTGGGCTGGTGAGCAGTTCTTC
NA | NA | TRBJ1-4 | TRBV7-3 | CASSLYAQANEKLFF | TGTGCCAGCAGCCTCTACGCGCAGGCTAATGAAAAACTGTTTTTT
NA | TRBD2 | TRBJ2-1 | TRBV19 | CASTIAGGYSNEQFF | TGTGCCAGTACCATAGCGGGGGGGTACTCCAATGAGCAGTTCTTC
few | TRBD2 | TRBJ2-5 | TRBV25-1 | CASSESTSGGETQYF | TGTGCCAGCAGTGAGAGCACTAGCGGTGGAGAGACCCAGTACTTC
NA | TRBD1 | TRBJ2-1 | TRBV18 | CASSQKGRGINEQFF | TGTGCCAGCTCGCAGAAAGGCAGGGGGATAAATGAGCAGTTCTTC
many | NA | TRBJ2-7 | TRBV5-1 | CASSLAEVGNEQYF | TGCGCCAGCAGCTTAGCAGAAGTTGGAAACGAGCAGTACTTC
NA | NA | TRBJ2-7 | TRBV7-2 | CASRSHKTYEQYF | TGTGCCAGCAGATCTCACAAAACCTACGAGCAGTACTTC
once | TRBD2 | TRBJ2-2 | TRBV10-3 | CASGGTSGITITGELFF | TGTGCCTCCGGGGGGACTAGCGGGATAACAATCACCGGGGAGCTGTTTTTT
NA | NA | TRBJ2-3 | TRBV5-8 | CASSGFGADTQYF | TGTGCCAGCAGCGGATTTGGGGCAGATACGCAGTATTTT
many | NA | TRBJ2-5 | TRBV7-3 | CASSLSTGSGSQYF | TGTGCCAGCAGCTTAAGCACAGGGAGTGGATCCCAGTACTTC
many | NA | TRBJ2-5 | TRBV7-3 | CASSRDGKTQYF | TGTGCCAGCAGCCGCGACGGGAAGACCCAGTACTTC
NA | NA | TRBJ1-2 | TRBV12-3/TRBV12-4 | CASSQTPGGGYTF | TGTGCCAGCAGCCAGACACCCGGCGGTGGCTACACCTTC
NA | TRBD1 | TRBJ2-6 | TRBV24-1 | CATSDLKDRERAGANVLTF | TGTGCCACCAGTGATTTGAAGGACAGGGAGCGTGCTGGGGCCAACGTCCTGACTTTC
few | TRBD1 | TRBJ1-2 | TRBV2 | CASKGGGGYGYTF | TGTGCCAGCAAAGGGGGCGGGGGCTATGGCTACACCTTC
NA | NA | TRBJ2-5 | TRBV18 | CASPPPGGQETQYF | TGTGCCAGCCCACCACCTGGGGGTCAAGAGACCCAGTACTTC
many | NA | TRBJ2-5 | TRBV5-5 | CASSFRGIQETQYF | TGTGCCAGCAGCTTTCGGGGGATCCAAGAGACCCAGTACTTC
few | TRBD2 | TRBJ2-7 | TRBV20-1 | CSARLAGAYEQYF | TGCAGTGCTAGATTAGCGGGAGCTTACGAGCAGTACTTC
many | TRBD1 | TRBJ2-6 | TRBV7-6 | CASSLASPGQGSGANVLTF | TGTGCCAGCAGCTTAGCGTCGCCGGGACAGGGGTCCGGGGCCAACGTCCTGACTTTC
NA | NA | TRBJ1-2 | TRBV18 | CASSAGQGHYGYTF | TGTGCCAGCTCAGCGGGGCAGGGCCACTATGGCTACACCTTC
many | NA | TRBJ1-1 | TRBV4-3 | CASSQDTLNTEAFF | TGCGCCAGCAGCCAAGACACCCTGAACACTGAAGCTTTCTTT
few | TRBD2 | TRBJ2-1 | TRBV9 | CASSEGLAGGNEQFF | TGTGCCAGCAGCGAAGGACTAGCGGGGGGCAATGAGCAGTTCTTC
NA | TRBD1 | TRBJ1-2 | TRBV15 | CATSTQRDRVVGYTF | TGTGCCACCAGCACTCAACGGGACAGGGTGGTGGGCTACACCTTC
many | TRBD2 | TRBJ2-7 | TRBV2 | CASSEFGVAGVEEQYF | TGTGCCAGCAGTGAATTCGGGGTAGCGGGAGTGGAAGAGCAGTACTTC
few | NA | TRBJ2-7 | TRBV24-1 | CATSDGPGYEQYF | TGTGCCACCAGTGATGGACCGGGCTACGAGCAGTACTTC
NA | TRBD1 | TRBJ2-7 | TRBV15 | CATSRYSLRTGKYEQYF | TGTGCCACCAGCAGATACTCTTTGAGGACAGGGAAGTACGAGCAGTACTTC
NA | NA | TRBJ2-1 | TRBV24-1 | CATSDLRRGQENEQFF | TGTGCCACCAGTGATTTGCGGAGGGGGCAGGAGAATGAGCAGTTCTTC
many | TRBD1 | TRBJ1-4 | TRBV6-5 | CASSYHGTGTEKLFF | TGTGCCAGCAGTTACCATGGGACAGGGACTGAAAAACTGTTTTTT
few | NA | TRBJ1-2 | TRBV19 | CASRDSGGGYGYTF | TGTGCCAGTAGGGATTCCGGGGGTGGATATGGCTACACCTTC
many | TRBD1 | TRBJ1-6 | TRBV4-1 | CASRNRQGDNSPLHF | TGCGCCAGCAGGAATCGACAGGGCGACAATTCACCCCTCCACTTT
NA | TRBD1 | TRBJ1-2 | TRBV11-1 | CASNPSGGQGMGGYTF | TGTGCCAGCAACCCGAGCGGGGGACAGGGAATGGGTGGCTACACCTTC
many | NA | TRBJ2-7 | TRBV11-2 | CASNPGGAGGSYEQYF | TGTGCCAGCAATCCTGGGGGCGCCGGGGGGTCCTACGAGCAGTACTTC
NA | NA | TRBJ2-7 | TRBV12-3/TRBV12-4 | CASSAGQPYEQYF | TGTGCCAGCAGTGCAGGACAGCCCTACGAGCAGTACTTC
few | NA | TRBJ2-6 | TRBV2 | CASRDDGTGANVLTF | TGTGCCAGCAGGGATGATGGGACCGGGGCCAACGTCCTGACTTTC
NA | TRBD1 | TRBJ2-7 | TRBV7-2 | CASSWTGNYEQYF | TGTGCCAGCAGCTGGACAGGGAACTACGAGCAGTACTTC
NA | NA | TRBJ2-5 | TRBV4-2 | CASSQWGQSQETQYF | TGTGCCAGCAGCCAATGGGGGCAGTCCCAAGAGACCCAGTACTTC
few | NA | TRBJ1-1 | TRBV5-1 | CASSLAGGEVNTEAFF | TGCGCCAGCAGCTTGGCCGGGGGGGAGGTGAACACTGAAGCTTTCTTT
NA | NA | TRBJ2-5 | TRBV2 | CASSIGQETQYF | TGTGCCAGCAGTATCGGCCAAGAGACCCAGTACTTC
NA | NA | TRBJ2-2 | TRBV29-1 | CSAVSDTGELFF | TGCAGCGCCGTGAGTGACACCGGGGAGCTGTTTTTT
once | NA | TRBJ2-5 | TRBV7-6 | CASSYQTGKETQYF | TGTGCCAGCAGCTACCAGACAGGAAAAGAGACCCAGTACTTC
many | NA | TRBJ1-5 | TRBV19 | CASLPSFQGLNQPQHF | TGTGCCAGCCTTCCTTCATTTCAGGGGTTAAATCAGCCCCAGCATTTT
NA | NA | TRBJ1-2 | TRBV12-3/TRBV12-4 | CASTRAGRNYGYTF | TGTGCCAGCACCAGGGCCGGTCGTAACTATGGCTACACCTTC
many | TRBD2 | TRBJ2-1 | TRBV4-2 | CASSQRTSGNEQFF | TGTGCCAGCAGCCAAAGGACTAGCGGGAATGAGCAGTTCTTC
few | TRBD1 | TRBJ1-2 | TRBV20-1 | CSARGAGGRYGYTF | TGCAGTGCTAGAGGGGCAGGGGGTCGATATGGCTACACCTTC